This is a list of T cell receptor beta chains from one sample in a study of OX40 agonist ivuxolimab in advanced cancers. TCRdb's copy holds only in-frame clones and misses some; the assay was immunoSEQ multiplex PCR. Among 60,000 to 65,000 clones listed, roughly 80% were seen once. The sequencing used CD4+ or CD8+ T cells sorted from blood, collected in a trial of the OX40 agonist ivuxolimab. These receptors were collected from an adult with an advanced solid tumor such as melanoma, head and neck, liver or kidney cancer. Each CDR3 is given with its conserved first and last residue.

>16|TRBV19
CASRGLADLNTGELFF
>15|TRBV15
CATSSWTGAVDTQYF
>16|TRBV5-1
CASSLMTGSSYNEQFF
>17|TRBV6-1
CASSGVLGREGPNEQFF
>17|TRBV15
CATSRGRAGLATYEQYF
>15|TRBV6-1
CASKEGEGTSYEQYF
>14|TRBV7-7
CASSLEWGSDTQYF
>14|TRBV9
CASTREGAGYGYTF
>14|TRBV2
CASRGGQGYQPQHF
>15|TRBV4-3
CASSQALSRGGGYTF
>15|TRBV6-6
CASKEWELSNQPQHF
>18|TRBV4-2
CASRLSPDPSWTNEKLFF
>13|TRBV19
CASSPDTGLEQFF
>14|TRBV7-8
CASSFYQGGSPLHF
>17|TRBV7-6
CASSLALSGRSTDTQYF
>14|TRBV14
CASSQRLAKNIQYF
>16|TRBV6-6
CASSYSDYRAGGGYTF
>13|TRBV7-9
CASSWGYGGAQYF
>15|TRBV7-3
CASSSRESRGNEQFF
>15|TRBV5-4
CASSHPGQKRYEQYF
>14|TRBV6-5
CASSFLANLYGYTF
>16|TRBV29-1
CSVEDTGLAGGVEQFF
>13|TRBV10-2
CASKKDRGTEAFF
>16|TRBV9
CASSPDPPTNTGELFF